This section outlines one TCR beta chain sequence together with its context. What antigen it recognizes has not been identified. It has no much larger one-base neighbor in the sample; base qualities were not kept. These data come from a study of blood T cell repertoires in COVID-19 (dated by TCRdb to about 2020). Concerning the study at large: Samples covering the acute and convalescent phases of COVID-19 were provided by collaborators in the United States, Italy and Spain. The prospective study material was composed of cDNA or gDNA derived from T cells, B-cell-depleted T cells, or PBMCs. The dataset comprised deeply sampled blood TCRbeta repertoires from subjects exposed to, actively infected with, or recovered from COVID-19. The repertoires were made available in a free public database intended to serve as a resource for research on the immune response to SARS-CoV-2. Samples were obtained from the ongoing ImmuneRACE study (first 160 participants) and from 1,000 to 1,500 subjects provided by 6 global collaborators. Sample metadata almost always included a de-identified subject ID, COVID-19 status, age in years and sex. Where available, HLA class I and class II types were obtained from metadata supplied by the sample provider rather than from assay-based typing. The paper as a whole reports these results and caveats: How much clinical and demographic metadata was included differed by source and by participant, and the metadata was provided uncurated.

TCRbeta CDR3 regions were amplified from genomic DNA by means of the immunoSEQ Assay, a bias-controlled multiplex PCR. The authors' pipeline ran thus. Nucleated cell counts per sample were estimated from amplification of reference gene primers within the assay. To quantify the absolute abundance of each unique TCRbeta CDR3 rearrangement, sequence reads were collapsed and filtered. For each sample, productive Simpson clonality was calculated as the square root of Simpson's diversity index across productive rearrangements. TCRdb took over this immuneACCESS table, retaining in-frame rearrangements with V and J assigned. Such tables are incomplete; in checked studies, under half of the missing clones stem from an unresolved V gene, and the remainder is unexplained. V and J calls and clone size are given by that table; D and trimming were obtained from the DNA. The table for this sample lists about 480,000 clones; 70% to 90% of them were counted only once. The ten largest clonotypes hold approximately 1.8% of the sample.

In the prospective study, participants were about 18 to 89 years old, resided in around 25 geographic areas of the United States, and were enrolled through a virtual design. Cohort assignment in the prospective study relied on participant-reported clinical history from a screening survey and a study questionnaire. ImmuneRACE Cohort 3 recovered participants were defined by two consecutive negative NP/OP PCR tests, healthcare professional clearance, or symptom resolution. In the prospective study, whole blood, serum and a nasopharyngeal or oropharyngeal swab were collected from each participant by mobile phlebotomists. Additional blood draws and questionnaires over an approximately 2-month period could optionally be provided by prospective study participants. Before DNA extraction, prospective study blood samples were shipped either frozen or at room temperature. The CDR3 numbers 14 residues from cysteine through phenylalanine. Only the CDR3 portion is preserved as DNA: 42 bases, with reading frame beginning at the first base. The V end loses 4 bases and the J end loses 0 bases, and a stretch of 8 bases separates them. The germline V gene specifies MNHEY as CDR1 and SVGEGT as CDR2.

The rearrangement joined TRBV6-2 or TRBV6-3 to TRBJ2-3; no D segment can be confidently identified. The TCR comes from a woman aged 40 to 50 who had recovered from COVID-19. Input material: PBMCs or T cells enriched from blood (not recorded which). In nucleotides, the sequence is TGTGCCAGCAGTTCCTTACACAGCACAGATACGCAGTATTTT. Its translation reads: CASSSLHSTDTQYF.